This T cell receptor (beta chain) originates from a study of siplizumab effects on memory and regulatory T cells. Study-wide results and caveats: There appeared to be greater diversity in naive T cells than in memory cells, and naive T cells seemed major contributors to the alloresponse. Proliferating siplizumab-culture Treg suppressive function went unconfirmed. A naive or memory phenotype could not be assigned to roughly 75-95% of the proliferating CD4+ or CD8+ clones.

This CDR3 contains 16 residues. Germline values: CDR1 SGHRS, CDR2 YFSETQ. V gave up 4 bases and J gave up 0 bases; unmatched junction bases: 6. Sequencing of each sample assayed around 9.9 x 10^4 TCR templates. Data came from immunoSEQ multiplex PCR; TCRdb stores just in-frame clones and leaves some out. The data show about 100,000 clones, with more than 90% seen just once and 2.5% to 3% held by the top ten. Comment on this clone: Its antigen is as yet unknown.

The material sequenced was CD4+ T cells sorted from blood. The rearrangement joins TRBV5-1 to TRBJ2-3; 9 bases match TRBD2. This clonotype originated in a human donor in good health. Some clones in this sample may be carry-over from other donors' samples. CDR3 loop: CASSPTSGPSTDTQYF. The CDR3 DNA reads TGCGCCAGCAGCCCGACTAGCGGCCCTAGCACAGATACGCAGTATTTT.